One sample yielded the 28 T cell receptor beta chains listed below, sequenced in a study of blood T cells in healthy people across ages. PCR was performed a second time for about 7 to 12 cycles using a sample-barcoded 5' primer and a J-beta primer mix. TCRdb recomputed calls from the 5' RACE reads with MiXCR, one row per CDR3 protein. The sample gives roughly 900,000 distinct CDR3 sequences, 25% to 35% of which show up once; roughly 17% is in the top ten. Specimen: blood. The source is a woman older than 75 in good health.

This clonotype was observed many times. The gene calls are TRBV20-1 and TRBJ2-3; D is unresolved. CDR3 length: 12 amino acids. With 5 bases removed from V and 2 bases from J, the gap between germline ends came to 8 bases. Germline CDR1 DFQATT, CDR2 SNEGSKA (reference sequence). The CDR3 is CSAVEHTDTQYF. The DNA of the CDR3 is TGCAGTGCTGTGGAACACACAGATACGCAGTATTTT.

Worth noting for this clonotype: A much larger clone is a single base away; this may be a read error. The chain couples TRBV18 to TRBJ2-3; the match to TRBD2 covers 8 bases. CDR1 is KGHSH and CDR2 is LQKENI in the germline V gene. This CDR3 region has 18 residues. CDR3 DNA: TGTGCCGGCTCACCGTTACCCCAGTTAGCGGGGCCCACAGATACGCAGTATTTT. Encoded protein: CAGSPLPQLAGPTDTQYF.

The rearrangement uses TRBV20-1 and TRBJ1-1; possibly TRBD1 for D (5 bases). This CDR3 comprises 11 residues. V was clipped by 3 bases and J by 11 bases, with 13 bases between them. Germline CDR1 and CDR2: DFQATT and SNEGSKA (reference sequence). This CDR3 is CSASIQGLAFF. In nucleotides, the CDR3 is TGCAGTGCTAGTATTCAGGGCCTGGCTTTCTTT.

V is TRBV6-2 or TRBV6-3 and J is TRBJ1-1; D remains ambiguous. The CDR3 is 13 residues long. The germline V and J ends were trimmed by 5 bases and 6 bases, with 13 bases remaining between them. The germline gives CDR1 MNHEY, CDR2 SVGEGT. DNA of the CDR3: TGTGCCAGCAGTCCCGCGGGTCCCGCTGAAGCTTTCTTT. As protein: CASSPAGPAEAFF.

The rearrangement links TRBV7-9 to TRBJ1-6, with 7 positions matching TRBD1. Germline loops: CDR1 SEHNR, CDR2 FQNEAQ (reference sequence). With V trimmed by 1 base and J by 9 bases, 3 bases remained unmatched. The CDR3 covers 14 residues. The CDR3 nucleotides read TGTGCCAGCAGCTTAGGGGACAGACTTTCACCCCTCCACTTT. This encodes CASSLGDRLSPLHF.

On this clonotype itself: This may be a read error, as it is one base from a much larger clone. V gene TRBV6-5 combines with J gene TRBJ1-1; tentatively, D is TRBD1 (5 bases). This CDR3 has 14 residues. Germline V gives CDR1 MNHEY, CDR2 SVGAGI. Trimming took 6 bases from V and 4 from J, leaving 15 bases between them. DNA for the CDR3: TGTGCCAGCAGCCCGGGACCCAGGAGCACTGAAGCTTTCTTT. It specifies CASSPGPRSTEAFF.

This clonotype was seen only a few times. A read error is possible here, since a much larger clone lies one base away. The V call is TRBV6-5, the J call TRBJ2-7; unclear D gene. The CDR3 contains 11 residues. CDR1 is MNHEY and CDR2 is SVGAGI in the germline V gene. Trimming pared 2 bases from V and 7 bases from J, leaving 6 bases between. The chain's CDR3 is CASSYGKEQYF. CDR3 DNA: TGTGCCAGCAGTTACGGGAAGGAGCAGTACTTC.

V usage is TRBV7-2 and J usage is TRBJ2-7; 7 positions match TRBD1. The DNA end lines up better with TRBJ2-5; the J call may be wrong. CDR3 size: 15 residues. CDR1 SGHTA and CDR2 FQGNSA come from the germline V gene. In nucleotides, the CDR3 is TGTGCCAGCAGCTCATCTAGGGGGCGTTGGGAGACCCAGTACTTC. Encoded protein: CASSSSRGRWETQYF.

This chain joins TRBV20-1 and TRBJ2-1, with TRBD2 as a possible D gene (6 bases). From germline, CDR1 is DFQATT and CDR2 SNEGSKA (reference sequence). This CDR3 is built from 13 residues. V lost 4 bases to trimming and J lost 5 bases, with 12 bases between them. The CDR3 DNA reads TGCAGTGCTACCTCGGGACTTAACAATGAGCAGTTCTTC. Its protein product is CSATSGLNNEQFF.

The chain carries TRBV7-2 and TRBJ2-3; D may be TRBD1 (5 bases). Germline V gene sequence: CDR1 SGHTA, CDR2 FQGNSA. CDR3 size: 13 residues. V gave up 5 bases and J gave up 8 bases, with 14 bases separating them. The CDR3 region has the DNA TGTGCCAGCAGCCCGAGCAGGGAAGGTACGCAGTATTTT. It yields the protein CASSPSREGTQYF.

The genes are TRBV5-6 and TRBJ2-1; TRBD2 matches at 10 bases. CDR1 is SGHDT and CDR2 is YYEEEE in the germline V gene. The CDR3 contains 19 residues. V lost 0 bases to trimming and J lost 0 bases; unmatched junction nucleotides: 9. As DNA, the CDR3 is TGTGCCAGCAGCTTGGCCCCAGCGGGGGGGCCCCCCTCCTACAATGAGCAGTTCTTC. Translated, it gives CASSLAPAGGPPSYNEQFF.

This chain links TRBV11-2 with TRBJ1-4; D is unclear. V gave up 5 bases and J gave up 7 bases, with 11 bases separating them. Germline loops: CDR1 SGHAT, CDR2 FQNNGV. This CDR3 contains 13 residues. The CDR3: CASSPGMAEKLFF. The CDR3 DNA follows: TGTGCCAGCAGCCCAGGTATGGCTGAAAAACTGTTTTTT.

This sequence joins TRBV27 and TRBJ1-3, with 7 bases lining up with TRBD1. The CDR3 sequence is 16 residues long. Germline assignment: CDR1 MNHEY and CDR2 SMNVEV (reference sequence). V dropped 6 bases and J dropped 0; count of bases not matched to a gene: 8. CDR3 in amino acids: CASSPWTGASGNTIYF. The DNA of the CDR3 is TGTGCCAGCAGCCCCTGGACAGGCGCCTCTGGAAACACCATATATTTT.

The V and J genes are TRBV20-1 and TRBJ2-7, with 9 bases aligning to TRBD1. The CDR3 runs to 17 residues. Germline loops: CDR1 DFQATT, CDR2 SNEGSKA (reference sequence). Unmatched junction bases numbered 18, after V lost 5 bases and J lost 4 bases. CDR3 protein: CSAFSHAYRGLRYEQYF. DNA for the CDR3: TGCAGTGCTTTTTCCCACGCCTACAGGGGGCTTCGGTACGAGCAGTACTTC.

This clonotype was recorded many times. This sequence joins TRBV12-3 or TRBV12-4 and TRBJ1-2, with TRBD1 identical over 7 bases. The ends lost 6 bases at V and 8 bases at J; junction bases unmatched: 12. This CDR3 has 14 amino acids. The CDR3 nucleotides are TGTGCCAGCAGGCCCGGACAGGCACAAATCGGCTACACCTTC. Translated, it gives CASRPGQAQIGYTF.

The CDR3 region has the DNA TGTGCCAGCAGTTTATCACCTAACTCTGGAAACACCATATATTTT. Amino acids: CASSLSPNSGNTIYF. V usage is TRBV27 and J usage is TRBJ1-3, with unresolved D. From germline, CDR1 is MNHEY and CDR2 SMNVEV (reference sequence). This CDR3 is 15 amino acids long. With 0 bases removed from V and 0 bases from J, the gap between germline ends came to 6 bases.

The rearrangement uses TRBV7-9 and TRBJ1-1, with D perhaps TRBD1 (5 bases). Looked up from germline, CDR1 is SEHNR and CDR2 is FQNEAQ (reference sequence). V dropped 3 bases and J dropped 8 bases, with 19 bases sitting between them. The CDR3 has 15 residues. CDR3 nucleotide sequence: TGTGCCAGCAGCTTGACAACAGGTCGGGCTTTAGAAGCTTTCTTT. This translates into CASSLTTGRALEAFF.

This clonotype was counted between two and nine times. The chain joins TRBV20-1 to TRBJ1-6; 10 nucleotides agree with TRBD1. Germline CDR1 reads DFQATT; CDR2 reads SNEGSKA (reference sequence). Trimming cost V 6 bases and J 4 bases; bases outside gene matches: 6. There are 15 residues in the CDR3. Here the CDR3 DNA reads TGCAGTGCCTTTGACAGGGGGCTGTATAATTCACCCCTCCACTTT. The encoded protein is CSAFDRGLYNSPLHF.

The chain joins TRBV5-8 to TRBJ2-7; 8 bases line up with TRBD1. V lost 4 bases to trimming and J lost 7 bases; unmatched junction nucleotides: 16. The CDR3 is 16 amino acids. The germline V gene has CDR1 SGHTS and CDR2 YDEGEE. For the CDR3, the DNA is TGTGCCAGCAGCGGGGCAGGGGGCGTGGTCGGGGATGAGCAGTACTTC. This translates into CASSGAGGVVGDEQYF.

V gene TRBV5-1 combines with J gene TRBJ2-1; 14 bases match TRBD2. The CDR3 loop spans 17 amino acids. The V gene's germline CDR1 is SGHRS and CDR2 YFSETQ. V trimming: 5 bases; J trimming: 9 bases; junction bases outside the gene matches: 13. CDR3 in amino acids: CASRETGTSGRTGEQFF. In nucleotides, the CDR3 is TGCGCCAGCAGAGAGACCGGGACTAGCGGGAGAACTGGTGAGCAGTTCTTC.

This chain uses TRBV29-1 with TRBJ1-1; D is perhaps TRBD1 (5 bases). The V end was cut by 3 bases, the J end by 4 bases, with 12 bases between. Germline V lookup: CDR1 SQVTM, CDR2 ANQGSEA. This CDR3 comprises 13 residues. The CDR3 bases are TGCAGCGTTGACGTAGGGGTGGGCACTGAAGCTTTCTTT. Amino acids: CSVDVGVGTEAFF.

The rearrangement links TRBV6-5 to TRBJ1-1, with 7 bases that match TRBD1. From germline, CDR1 is MNHEY and CDR2 SVGAGI. The CDR3 has 14 residues. J lost 8 bases, V lost 5 bases, and 11 bases had no gene match. The CDR3 region is CASSTTGARSEAFF. CDR3 bases: TGTGCCAGCAGTACAACAGGGGCCCGGTCGGAAGCTTTCTTT.

On this clonotype: One junction end disagrees with the germline gene, perhaps due to a read error. The chain combines TRBV20-1 with TRBJ2-5, with 10 positions matching TRBD2. This CDR3 has 14 residues. Germline-derived CDR1 and CDR2 are DFQATT and SNEGSKA (reference sequence). This CDR3 is CSAGSGGAGKTRYF. In DNA, the CDR3 is TGCAGTGCTGGCAGCGGGGGGGCCGGGAAGACCCGGTACTTC.

This clonotype showed up many times. The rearrangement uses TRBV24-1 and TRBJ2-1, with D perhaps given as TRBD1 or TRBD2 (5 bases each). Trimming pared 1 base from V and 4 bases from J, leaving 13 bases between. Germline V lookup: CDR1 KGHDR, CDR2 SFDVKD. The CDR3 is 16 amino acids. The CDR3 region has the DNA TGTGCCACCAGTGATTTAAGAGGGGATGAGTACAATGAGCAGTTCTTC. Its translation: CATSDLRGDEYNEQFF.

A few counts support this clonotype. The chain couples TRBV12-3 or TRBV12-4 to TRBJ1-6; possible D gene TRBD1, 6 bases. The CDR3 is 15 residues long. Trimming removed 3 bases from V and 7 bases from J, with 13 bases in between. The chain's CDR3 is CASSFSGGGNSPLHF. The CDR3 region has the DNA TGTGCCAGCAGTTTTAGCGGGGGGGGCAATTCACCCCTCCACTTT.

This clonotype has ten or more counts. The CDR3 DNA sequence: TGCAGTGCTGAGAGGCGACTAGGTGACAATGAGCAGTTCTTC. This sequence encodes CSAERRLGDNEQFF. V usage is TRBV20-1 and J usage is TRBJ2-1; D is perhaps TRBD2 (6 bases). This CDR3 has 14 amino acids. Trimming took 5 bases from V and 5 from J, leaving 16 bases between them. From germline, CDR1 is DFQATT and CDR2 SNEGSKA (reference sequence).

In its sample, this clonotype was seen once. The V call is TRBV25-1, the J call TRBJ2-5; TRBD1 aligns across 11 bases. The better agreement between TRBJ2-7 and the DNA end casts doubt on the J call. The germline V gene encodes CDR1 MGHDK and CDR2 SYGVNS. The CDR3 is 13 residues long. CDR3 nucleotides: TGTGCCAGCGGACAGGGGGCTGTGAGCGAGCAGTACTTC. This gives the protein CASGQGAVSEQYF.

This clonotype was seen a handful of times. The rearrangement uses TRBV18 and TRBJ1-5; D gene ambiguous. Per the germline V gene, CDR1 is KGHSH and CDR2 is LQKENI. This CDR3 is 13 amino acids long. V lost 6 bases, J lost 5 bases, and 11 bases lay in between. CDR3 region: CASSGMVDQPQHF. The CDR3 DNA sequence: TGTGCCAGCTCTGGCATGGTTGATCAGCCCCAGCATTTT. The full variable domain, its missing parts supplied by reference TRBV18 and TRBJ1-5, is NAGVMQNPRHLVRRRGQEARLRCSPMKGHSHVYWYRQLPEEGLKFMVYLQKENIIDESGMPKERFSAEFPKEGPSILRIQQVVRGDSAAYFCASSGMVDQPQHFGDGTRLSIL.